What follows are 3 T cell receptor beta chains derived from one specimen sequenced in a study of CXCR3-negative and CXCR3-positive naive CD8 T cells. It was by 5' RACE with UMI labels that the TRB cDNA libraries were prepared. Each CDR3 protein gets one entry in TCRdb, which reprocessed the 5' RACE reads and gives no DNA. The sample table includes over 100,000 distinct CDR3 sequences. Sequences were obtained from naive CXCR3- CD8+ T cells from blood. The sample's subset: CD45RO-CCR7+CD27+CD95- naive CD8+ T cells lacking CXCR3 (TNR3-). The source of these receptors is a human donor in good health. Some clones in this sample may be carry-over from other donors' samples.

CDR3 protein: CASRGQGGTYEQYF. The chain uses TRBV2 and TRBJ2-7; the TRBD1 assignment by TCRdb is unverifiable without DNA. Germline V gene sequence: CDR1 SNHLY, CDR2 FYNNEI. The CDR3 has 14 amino acids.

The V and J genes are TRBV15 and TRBJ2-1. From germline, CDR1 is LNHNV and CDR2 YYDKDF (reference sequence). The CDR3 runs to 17 residues. Here the CDR3 reads CATSRAPSGSPSNEQFF.

The V and J genes are TRBV19 and TRBJ2-1; TCRdb gives TRBD1 as the D gene, but with no DNA this cannot be confirmed. This CDR3 has 13 amino acids. CDR1 and CDR2 (germline): LNHDA, SQIVND (reference sequence). The chain's CDR3 is CAKKLVTGNEQFF.